The TCR beta chain described here comes from a study of human T cells and chemical hapten exposure. The overall study: Patients received weekly diphenylcyclopropenone doses to the scalp throughout the approximately 24-week study.

For the library, individual cDNA molecules each received unique molecular identifiers. One entry per CDR3 protein, called by TCRdb with MiXCR from the RACE reads. The repertoire holds about 350,000 distinct CDR3 sequences, with about 5% as singletons. This clonotype was found a few times. Time point of the sample: pre-sensitization, week 0. Specified treatment: therapeutic diphenylcyclopropenone sensitization with weekly scalp DPC. The CDR3 loop spans 16 amino acids. The germline V gene has CDR1 LGHNA and CDR2 YNFKEQ. V was clipped by 0 bases and J by 0 bases, with 10 bases between them. This clonotype originated in a woman aged 18-30 years with alopecia areata. Some clones in this sample may be carry-over from other donors' samples. The rearrangement uses TRBV4-2 and TRBJ2-3; tentative D call: TRBD2 (5 bases). The starting material was whole blood, obtained in connection with sensitization to the hapten diphenylcyclopropenone (DPC). The CDR3 loop is CASSQERRGSTDTQYF. In nucleotides, the CDR3 is TGTGCCAGCAGCCAAGAACGTCGGGGAAGCACAGATACGCAGTATTTT.